In this sample, the clone carrying this T cell receptor beta chain turned up once. Its antigen remains unidentified. The CDR3 spans 14 residues. The germline V and J ends were trimmed by 3 bases and 2 bases, with 8 bases remaining between them. Germline V gene lookup returns CDR1 KGHSH and CDR2 LQKENI. The data belong to a study of shared clonotypes between healthy human individuals. In the study overall: A few men and a couple of women, aged 18 to 49, were donors.

Findings and limits, study-wide: In the sorted subsets, rarefaction showed sequencing was incomplete despite large depth.

Negatively enriched CD4+ T cells were divided by CD45RA into naive and memory. Profiled with immunoSEQ multiplex PCR; TCRdb holds only in-frame clones, not every one. The sample carries 2 million to 3 million clones, 80% to 95% recorded once. Material: naive CD4+ T cells from PBMCs. Stated subset: CD45RA+ positively selected. The rearrangement joins TRBV18 to TRBJ1-5, with no clear D. This sequence originates from a man between 18 and 29 years old in good health. Some clones in this sample may be carry-over from other donors' samples. The CDR3 spells CASSPATGNQPQHF. The CDR3, as DNA: TGTGCCAGCTCACCTGCAACAGGCAATCAGCCCCAGCATTTT.